One sample yielded the 4 T cell receptor beta chains listed below, sequenced in a study of molecular identifiers for immune sequencing clone quantification. TCRdb reanalysed the PCR reads using MiXCR and keeps one entry per CDR3 protein. The table has under 650,000 distinct CDR3 sequences, about 20% seen once; the top ten hold 0.85%. The source material was naive CD8+ T cells from blood, with Jurkat cell RNA spiked in. Documented subset: FACS-sorted CD8+CD4-CCR7+CD45RA+ naive T cells. The origin of the receptors is a human donor in good health. Some libraries in this study had Jurkat cell RNA spiked in.

This clonotype was seen a few times. This rearrangement joins TRBV4-3 to TRBJ1-6; no firm D call. CDR1 is LGHNA, CDR2 YSLEER, per germline. This CDR3 spans 19 amino acids. Trimming left V 1 base short and J 8 bases short, with 24 bases between. CDR3 sequence (DNA): TGCGCCAGCAGCCAAGGTCCGAGGTTGACGAGTACGGGAGATTCACCCCTCCACTTT. It specifies CASSQGPRLTSTGDSPLHF.

Comments on this clonotype: Just one base apart from a much larger clone, this may be a read error. The gene calls are TRBV14 and TRBJ2-2; no firm D call. The CDR3 runs to 16 residues. CDR1 and CDR2 from the germline V gene are SGHDN and FVKESK. The CDR3 coding sequence is TGTGCCGGCAGCCAAGGAGCAGGCCTGAGCACCGGGGAGCTGTTTTTT. Protein sequence: CAGSQGAGLSTGELFF.

In this sample, this clonotype turned up many times. This sequence joins TRBV7-6 and TRBJ2-6, with TRBD1 matching over 9 bases. CDR1 is SGHVS and CDR2 is FNYEAQ in the germline V gene. The CDR3 runs 19 residues. V gave up 0 bases and J gave up 0 bases; unmatched junction bases: 6. The CDR3 nucleotides read TGTGCCAGCAGCTTAGCGAGGGGACAGGGTTCCTCTGGGGCCAACGTCCTGACTTTC. Its translation is CASSLARGQGSSGANVLTF.

The sample holds a few counts of this clonotype. The rearrangement joins TRBV20-1 to TRBJ1-6; D is unclear. V was cut by 2 bases and J by 8 bases, with 16 bases left in between. CDR1 and CDR2 (germline): DFQATT, SNEGSKA (reference sequence). The CDR3 has 15 amino acids. The CDR3 protein is CSARPGPRGHSPLHF. CDR3 nucleotide sequence: TGCAGTGCTAGACCAGGCCCGCGCGGCCATTCACCCCTCCACTTT.